This record looks at one T cell receptor (beta chain) sequence and its context. Its antigen remains unknown. This table comes from immunoSEQ multiplex PCR, and its TCRdb copy is limited to in-frame clones, with some not included. The table shows approximately 150,000 clones, with nearly 95% occurring only once. This sample was taken from a study of T cell responses to AZD1222 COVID-19 vaccine. Findings and limits, study-wide: White British donors predominated, females outnumbered males, and clonal diversity was possibly underestimated.

Deletions cut 4 bases from V and 1 base from J, with 7 bases between. This CDR3 is 13 amino acids long. From germline, CDR1 is MNHNY and CDR2 SVGAGI (reference sequence). The sequence was obtained from an adult in good health. This specimen was peripheral blood, taken on day 0 of AZD1222 vaccination. V and J are TRBV6-6 and TRBJ1-1; D not certain. CDR3 amino acids: CASSSNQNTEAFF. CDR3 DNA sequence: TGTGCCAGCAGTTCGAATCAGAACACTGAAGCTTTCTTT.